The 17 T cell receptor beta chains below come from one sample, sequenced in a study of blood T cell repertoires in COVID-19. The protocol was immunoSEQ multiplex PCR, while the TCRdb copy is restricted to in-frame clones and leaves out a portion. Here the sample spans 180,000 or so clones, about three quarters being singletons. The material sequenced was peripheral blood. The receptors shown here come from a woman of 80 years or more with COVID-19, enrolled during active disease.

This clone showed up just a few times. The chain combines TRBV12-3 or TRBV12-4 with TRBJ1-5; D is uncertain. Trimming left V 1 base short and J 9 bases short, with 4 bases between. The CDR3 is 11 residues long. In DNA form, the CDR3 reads TGTGCCAGCAGTTTAGGCGGGCCCCAGCATTTT. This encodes CASSLGGPQHF.

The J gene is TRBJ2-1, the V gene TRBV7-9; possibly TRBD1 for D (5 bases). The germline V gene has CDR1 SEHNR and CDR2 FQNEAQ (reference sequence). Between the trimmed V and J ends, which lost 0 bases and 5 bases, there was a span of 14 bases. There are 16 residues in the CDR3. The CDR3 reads CASSLARGHINNEQFF. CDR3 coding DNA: TGTGCCAGCAGCTTAGCACGTGGACATATCAACAATGAGCAGTTCTTC.

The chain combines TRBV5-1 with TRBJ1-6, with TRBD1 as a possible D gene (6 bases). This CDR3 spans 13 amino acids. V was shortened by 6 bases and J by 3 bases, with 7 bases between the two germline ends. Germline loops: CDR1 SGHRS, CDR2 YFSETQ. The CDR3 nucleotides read TGCGCCAGCAACAGGGACTATAATTCACCCCTCCACTTT. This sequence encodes CASNRDYNSPLHF.

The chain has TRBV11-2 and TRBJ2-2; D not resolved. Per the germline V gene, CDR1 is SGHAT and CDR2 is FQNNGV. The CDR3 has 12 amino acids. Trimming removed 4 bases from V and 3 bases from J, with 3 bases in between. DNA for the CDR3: TGTGCCAGCAGCTCTTACACCGGGGAGCTGTTTTTT. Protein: CASSSYTGELFF. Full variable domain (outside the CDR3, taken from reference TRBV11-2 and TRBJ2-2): EAGVAQSPRYKIIEKRQSVAFWCNPISGHATLYWYQQILGQGPKLLIQFQNNGVVDDSQLPKDRFSAERLKGVDSTLKIQPAKLEDSAVYLCASSSYTGELFFGEGSRLTVL.

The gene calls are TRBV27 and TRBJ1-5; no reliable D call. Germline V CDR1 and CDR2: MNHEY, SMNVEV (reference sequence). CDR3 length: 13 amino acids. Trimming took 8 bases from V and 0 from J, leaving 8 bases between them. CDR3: CASRLYSNQPQHF. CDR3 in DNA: TGTGCCAGCCGCCTATATAGCAATCAGCCCCAGCATTTT.

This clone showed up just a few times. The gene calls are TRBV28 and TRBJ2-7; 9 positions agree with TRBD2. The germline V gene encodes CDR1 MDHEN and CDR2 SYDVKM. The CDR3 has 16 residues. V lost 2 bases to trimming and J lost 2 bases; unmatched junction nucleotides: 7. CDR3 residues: CASSLGRGGRAYEQYF. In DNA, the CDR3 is TGTGCCAGCAGTTTAGGGCGTGGCGGGAGGGCCTACGAGCAGTACTTC.

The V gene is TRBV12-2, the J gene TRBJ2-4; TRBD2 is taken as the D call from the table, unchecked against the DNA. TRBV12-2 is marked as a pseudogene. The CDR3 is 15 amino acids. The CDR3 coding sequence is TGTGCAAGTCGCTTTGGTAGCATAGCCAAAAACATTCAGTACTTC. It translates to CASRFGSIAKNIQYF.

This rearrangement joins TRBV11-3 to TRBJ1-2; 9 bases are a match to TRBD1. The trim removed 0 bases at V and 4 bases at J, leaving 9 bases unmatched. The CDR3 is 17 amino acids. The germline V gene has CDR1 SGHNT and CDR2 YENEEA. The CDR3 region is CASSLDSGQGLIYGYTF. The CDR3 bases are TGTGCCAGCAGCTTAGATTCCGGACAGGGGTTAATCTATGGCTACACCTTC.

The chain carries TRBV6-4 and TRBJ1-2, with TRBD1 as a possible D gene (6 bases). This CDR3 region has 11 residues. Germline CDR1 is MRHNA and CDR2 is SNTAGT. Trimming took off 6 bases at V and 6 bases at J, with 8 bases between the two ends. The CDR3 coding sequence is TGTGCCAGCAGGGGGGCAAATGGCTACACCTTC. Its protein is CASRGANGYTF.

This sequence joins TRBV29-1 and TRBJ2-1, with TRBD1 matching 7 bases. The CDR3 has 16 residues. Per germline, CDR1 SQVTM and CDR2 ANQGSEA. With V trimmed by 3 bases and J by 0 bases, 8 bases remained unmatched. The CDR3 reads CSVEGNRGSSYNEQFF. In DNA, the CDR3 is TGCAGCGTTGAGGGCAACAGGGGAAGCTCCTACAATGAGCAGTTCTTC.

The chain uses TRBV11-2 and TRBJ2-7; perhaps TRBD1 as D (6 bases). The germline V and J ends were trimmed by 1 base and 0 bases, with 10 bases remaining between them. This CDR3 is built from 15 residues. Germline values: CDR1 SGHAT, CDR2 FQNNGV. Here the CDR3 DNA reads TGTGCCAGCAGCTTAGGAGGACAGAGCTCCTACGAGCAGTACTTC. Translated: CASSLGGQSSYEQYF. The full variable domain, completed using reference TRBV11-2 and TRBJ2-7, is EAGVAQSPRYKIIEKRQSVAFWCNPISGHATLYWYQQILGQGPKLLIQFQNNGVVDDSQLPKDRFSAERLKGVDSTLKIQPAKLEDSAVYLCASSLGGQSSYEQYFGPGTRLTVT.

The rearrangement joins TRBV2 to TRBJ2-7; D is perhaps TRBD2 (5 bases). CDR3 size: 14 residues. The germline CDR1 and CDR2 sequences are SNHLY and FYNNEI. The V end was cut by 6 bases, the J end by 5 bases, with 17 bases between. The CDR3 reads CASRRTREGDEQYF. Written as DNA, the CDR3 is TGTGCCAGCAGGAGAACCCGGGAAGGCGACGAGCAGTACTTC.

In DNA, the CDR3 is TGTGCCAGCAGCCAAAGGCCCGGGGACACTGAAGCTTTCTTT. It specifies CASSQRPGDTEAFF. The gene calls are TRBV3-1 (or the pseudogene TRBV3-2) and TRBJ1-1; D unresolved. The V and J ends lost 2 bases and 3 bases respectively, with 10 bases between them. The CDR3 consists of 14 residues. Germline loops: CDR1 LGHDT, CDR2 YNNKEL (reference sequence).

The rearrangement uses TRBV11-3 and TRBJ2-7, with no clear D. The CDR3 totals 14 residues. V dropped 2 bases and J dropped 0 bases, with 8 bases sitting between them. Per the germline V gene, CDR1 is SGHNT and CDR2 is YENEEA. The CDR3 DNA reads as TGTGCCAGCAGCTTACTGGCCGTCTCCTACGAGCAGTACTTC. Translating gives CASSLLAVSYEQYF. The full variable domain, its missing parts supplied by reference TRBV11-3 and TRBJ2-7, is EAGVVQSPRYKIIEKKQPVAFWCNPISGHNTLYWYLQNLGQGPELLIRYENEEAVDDSQLPKDRFSAERLKGVDSTLKIQPAELGDSAVYLCASSLLAVSYEQYFGPGTRLTVT.

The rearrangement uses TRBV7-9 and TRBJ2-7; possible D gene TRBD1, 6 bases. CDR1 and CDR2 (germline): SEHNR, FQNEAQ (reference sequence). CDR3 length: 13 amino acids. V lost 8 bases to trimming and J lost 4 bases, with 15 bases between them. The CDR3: CASQRDIGYEQYF. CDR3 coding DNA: TGTGCCAGCCAGAGGGACATCGGATACGAGCAGTACTTC.

Here the CDR3 reads CASSEGLRGAYYEQYF. Written as DNA, the CDR3 is TGTGCCAGCAGTGAAGGACTCAGGGGAGCCTACTACGAGCAGTACTTC. This chain uses TRBV6-1 with TRBJ2-7; a possible D gene is TRBD1 (6 bases). Trimming cost V 1 base and J 3 bases, with 16 bases left between them. The CDR3 spans 16 residues. Germline-derived CDR1 and CDR2 are MNHNS and SASEGT.

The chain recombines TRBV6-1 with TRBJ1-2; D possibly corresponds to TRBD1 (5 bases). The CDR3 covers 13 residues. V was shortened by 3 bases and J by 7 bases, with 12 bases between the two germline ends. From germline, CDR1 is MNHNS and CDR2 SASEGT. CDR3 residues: CASSDRQGFGYTF. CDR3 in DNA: TGTGCCAGCAGTGATAGGCAGGGCTTTGGCTACACCTTC.